This T cell receptor (beta chain) was identified in a study of T cells in Graves' hyperthyroidism and ophthalmopathy. What was amplified from RNA transcripts were TCR beta CDR3 regions. The HTBI primer set was used in a first-round RT-PCR of the TCR CDR3. TCRdb recomputed calls from the multiplex PCR reads with MiXCR, one row per CDR3 protein. The sample includes 480,000 or so distinct CDR3 sequences, around 43% of them seen just once. The diagnoses drew upon clinical symptoms, serum thyroxine and TRAb, thyroid ultrasound and orbital computed tomography. The V gene's germline CDR1 is LGHDT and CDR2 YNNKEL (reference sequence). The CDR3 runs 16 residues.

The rearrangement joins TRBV3-1 to TRBJ2-5, with D maybe TRBD1 (5 bases). The J call is in doubt because the DNA end fits TRBJ2-1 better. This TCR was sampled from an adult woman with Graves' disease, either hyperthyroidism or ophthalmopathy (not recorded which). Input material: peripheral blood or thyroid tissue (not recorded which). The CDR3 protein is CASSPARGRVRNEQFF. In DNA form, the CDR3 reads TGTGCCAGCAGCCCGGCAAGGGGCAGGGTACGCAATGAGCAGTTCTTC.